The 21 T cell receptor beta chains reported below all come from one sample, sequenced in a study of cytomegalovirus exposure and HLA in healthy donors. Vbeta (60) and Jbeta (13) primers were used in the PCR. TCRdb's copy holds only in-frame clones and misses some; the assay was immunoSEQ multiplex PCR. In the table there are roughly 180,000 clones, roughly 80% of which are singletons. The sequencing input was PBMCs. All receptors derive from a man younger than 30 in good health and CMV-seronegative.

The V and J genes are TRBV27 and TRBJ2-7, with a weak D call TRBD2 (5 bases). CDR1 is MNHEY and CDR2 is SMNVEV in the germline V gene (reference sequence). The CDR3 covers 14 residues. Trimming stripped 8 bases from V and 1 base from J, with 15 bases between. Here the CDR3 reads CASQASGSSYEQYF. DNA for the CDR3: TGTGCCAGCCAAGCCTCGGGATCTTCCTACGAGCAGTACTTC.

The rearrangement links TRBV4-1 to TRBJ2-5; D is undetermined. The J call is in doubt because the DNA end fits TRBJ2-7 better. The CDR3 has 12 residues. The germline gives CDR1 MGHRA, CDR2 YSYEKL. The CDR3 nucleotides are TGCGCCAGCAGCCAAGAGGACTACGAGCAGTACTTC. Residues: CASSQEDYEQYF.

J is TRBJ1-4 and V is TRBV11-2; possible D gene TRBD1, 6 bases. CDR3 length equals 14 residues. From germline, CDR1 is SGHAT and CDR2 FQNNGV. Trimming shortened V by 7 bases and J by 7 bases, and 16 bases separated the two germline ends. CDR3: CASNFGQWGEKLFF. The CDR3 DNA reads as TGTGCCAGCAACTTCGGACAGTGGGGTGAAAAACTGTTTTTT.

This clone was found a few times. The chain couples TRBV29-1 to TRBJ2-7; 13 bases are a match to TRBD2. The length of the CDR3 is 16 residues. V was clipped by 4 bases and J by 6 bases; unmatched bases: 12. Per germline, CDR1 SQVTM and CDR2 ANQGSEA. The DNA of the CDR3 is TGCAGCGTTGGTCTCACCGGGACTAGCGGGAAGAGCGAGCAGTACTTC. It encodes CSVGLTGTSGKSEQYF.

The chain uses TRBV15 and TRBJ1-4; TRBD1 matches 7 bases. Trimming took 3 bases from V and 5 from J; bases not matched to a gene: 9. CDR3 size: 16 residues. CDR1 is LNHNV, CDR2 YYDKDF, per germline (reference sequence). CDR3 coding DNA: TGTGCCACCAGCAGTAGGACCGGGACAGTGAATGAAAAACTGTTTTTT. Translated: CATSSRTGTVNEKLFF.

The chain links TRBV6-1 to TRBJ1-6; D perhaps matches TRBD1 (5 bases). Looked up from germline, CDR1 is MNHNS and CDR2 is SASEGT. The CDR3 covers 12 residues. The germline V and J ends were trimmed by 3 bases and 10 bases, with 7 bases remaining between them. For the CDR3, the DNA is TGTGCCAGCAGTGACAGGGTGTCACCCCTCCACTTT. This sequence encodes CASSDRVSPLHF.

This chain joins TRBV4-1 and TRBJ2-7, with D perhaps TRBD1 (5 bases). CDR1 and CDR2 (germline): MGHRA, YSYEKL. Between the trimmed V and J ends, which lost 1 base and 3 bases, there was a span of 10 bases. This CDR3 has 14 residues. The CDR3 loop is CASSQVQGDYEQYF. The CDR3 coding sequence is TGCGCCAGCAGCCAAGTTCAGGGTGACTACGAGCAGTACTTC.

The chain links TRBV27 to TRBJ1-2; 8 nucleotides align to TRBD1. Germline values: CDR1 MNHEY, CDR2 SMNVEV (reference sequence). The V and J ends lost 3 bases and 4 bases, in that order; junction bases with no gene match: 13. This CDR3 has 17 residues. In nucleotides, the CDR3 is TGTGCCAGCAGTTTTATGGGCCGGACAGGGTCGGGCTATGGCTACACCTTC. As protein: CASSFMGRTGSGYGYTF.

J is TRBJ1-6 and V is TRBV30; D is perhaps TRBD1 (6 bases). The germline CDR1 and CDR2 sequences are GTSNPN and SVGIG (reference sequence). This CDR3 comprises 13 residues. V shed 2 bases and J shed 10 bases, with 12 bases lying between them. The DNA of the CDR3 is TGTGCCTGGAGTAACAGGGCGAGGTCACCCCTCCACTTT. The encoded protein is CAWSNRARSPLHF.

This chain connects TRBV9 to TRBJ2-2; no definite D call. V was trimmed by 3 bases and J by 8 bases, leaving 14 bases between them. This CDR3 contains 14 residues. CDR1 SGDLS and CDR2 YYNGEE come from the germline V gene. The CDR3: CASSGGGVQGELFF. CDR3 coding DNA: TGTGCCAGCAGCGGAGGTGGTGTTCAAGGGGAGCTGTTTTTT.

The chain links TRBV5-1 to TRBJ2-3; D remains unclear. The CDR3 is made up of 15 amino acids. Per germline, CDR1 SGHRS and CDR2 YFSETQ. Trimming cost V 4 bases and J 0 bases, with 12 bases left between them. CDR3 amino acids: CASSQQHYSTDTQYF. The CDR3 DNA is TGCGCCAGCAGCCAACAACATTATAGCACAGATACGCAGTATTTT.

The chain links TRBV2 to TRBJ1-2; D is unresolved. CDR3 length equals 14 residues. The germline V gene has CDR1 SNHLY and CDR2 FYNNEI. Trimming cost V 7 bases and J 7 bases, with 19 bases left between them. DNA for the CDR3: TGTGCCAGCAAGATCCTGACGGGAAGTAGTGGCTACACCTTC. Protein product: CASKILTGSSGYTF.

This CDR3 is CASSLKQWEQYF. The CDR3 region has the DNA TGTGCCAGCAGCTTAAAGCAATGGGAGCAGTACTTC. The V gene is TRBV7-9, the J gene TRBJ2-7; D not certain. CDR1 and CDR2 (germline): SEHNR, FQNEAQ (reference sequence). There are 12 residues in the CDR3. Trimming removed 2 bases from V and 7 bases from J, with 9 bases in between.

The chain links TRBV28 to TRBJ1-5, with TRBD1 matching 7 bases. V lost 6 bases to trimming and J lost 11 bases; unmatched junction nucleotides: 16. Germline values: CDR1 MDHEN, CDR2 SYDVKM. The CDR3 totals 15 residues. The CDR3 region is CASRTGTVFSLAQHF. The CDR3 DNA reads TGTGCCAGCAGAACCGGGACAGTTTTTTCGTTAGCCCAGCATTTT.

Only a few counts were recorded for this clone. This chain joins TRBV9 and TRBJ2-7; D not resolved. The CDR3 has 15 amino acids. V lost 0 bases and J lost 2, with 12 bases in between. Germline values: CDR1 SGDLS, CDR2 YYNGEE. CDR3 in amino acids: CASSVGARGPYEQYF. The CDR3 DNA sequence: TGTGCCAGCAGCGTAGGAGCCCGAGGCCCCTACGAGCAGTACTTC.

This rearrangement joins TRBV21-1 to TRBJ1-1. TRBV21-1 constitutes a pseudogene. There are 13 residues in the CDR3. The chain's CDR3 is CASSRPRDTEAFF. CDR3 sequence (DNA): TGTGCCAGCAGCCGCCCTAGAGACACTGAAGCTTTCTTT.

V usage is TRBV6-5 and J usage is TRBJ1-2, with D hard to call. The CDR3 has 14 amino acids. Germline V gene data show CDR1 as MNHEY and CDR2 as SVGAGI. Trimming removed 2 bases at V and 3 bases at J, with 10 bases between. CDR3 residues: CASSYQLGDYGYTF. As DNA, the CDR3 is TGTGCCAGCAGTTACCAGCTAGGAGACTATGGCTACACCTTC.

The CDR3 sequence is CASSLWTGTNNEQFF. CDR3 in DNA: TGTGCCAGCAGCTTATGGACAGGCACAAACAATGAGCAGTTCTTC. The chain employs TRBV7-8 and TRBJ2-1; 7 bases line up with TRBD1. The V gene's germline CDR1 is SGHVS and CDR2 FQNEAQ. Unmatched junction bases numbered 6, after V lost 2 bases and J lost 5 bases. The CDR3 runs to 15 residues.

The gene calls are TRBV7-8 and TRBJ1-5; possibly TRBD1 for D (5 bases). V lost 3 bases and J lost 4, with 13 bases in between. Germline V CDR1 and CDR2: SGHVS, FQNEAQ. This CDR3 is built from 15 residues. The CDR3 bases are TGTGCCAGCAGCTTCCTAGGGGTGCTGAATCAGCCCCAGCATTTT. It encodes CASSFLGVLNQPQHF.

This chain uses TRBV7-2 with TRBJ2-1; TRBD2 matches 8 bases. The CDR3 extends over 17 amino acids. The trim removed 7 bases at V and 3 bases at J, leaving 14 bases unmatched. CDR1 and CDR2 from the germline V gene are SGHTA and FQGNSA. CDR3 nucleotide sequence: TGTGCCAGCAACCCCAAAGGTGGGGGACTAGACTACAATGAGCAGTTCTTC. Translated, it gives CASNPKGGGLDYNEQFF.

CDR3 region: CASSPDRVSDEQFF. CDR3 in DNA: TGTGCCAGCAGCCCTGACAGGGTTTCGGATGAGCAGTTCTTC. The rearrangement uses TRBV7-6 and TRBJ2-1, with 7 bases aligning to TRBD1. The V gene's germline CDR1 is SGHVS and CDR2 FNYEAQ. This CDR3 has 14 residues. The V segment lost 5 bases and the J segment 8 bases; nucleotides outside the gene matches: 9. Supplemented by reference TRBV7-6 and TRBJ2-1, the full variable domain reads GAGVSQSPRYKVTKRGQDVALRCDPISGHVSLYWYRQALGQGPEFLTYFNYEAQQDKSGLPNDRFSAERPEGSISTLTIQRTEQRDSAMYRCASSPDRVSDEQFFGPGTRLTVL.